This T cell receptor (beta chain) was recorded in a study of T-cell reconstitution after alpha-beta-depleted transplantation in children. Germline CDR1 MNHEY, CDR2 SMNVEV (reference sequence). CDR3 length equals 13 residues. This clonotype was seen just once. This may be a read error, as it is one base from a much larger clone. Unique molecular identifiers were used in preparing the TCRbeta library. TCRdb used MiXCR to reprocess the PCR reads, holding one entry per CDR3 protein. Of approximately 350,000 distinct CDR3 sequences listed, 10% are singletons. V is TRBV27 and J is TRBJ2-7; D might be TRBD1 (6 bases). This sequence was found in a human donor who donated a stem cell graft to a child with acute lymphoblastic leukemia. The sequencing here drew on PBMCs from the stem cell graft donor, taken from the stem cell graft. CDR3 region: CASSSRTAYEHYF. The CDR3 region has the DNA TGTGCCAGCAGTTCCCGGACAGCCTACGAGCATTACTTC.